Each of the 18 T cell receptor beta chains below was sequenced from the same sample in a study of Ad26.COV2.S vaccination and SARS-CoV-2 variants (dated by TCRdb to the early 2020s). The sample's treatment or condition label is to be understood as: about 20 received Ad26.COV2.S at low or high dose, single or two shots; roughly five received placebo; per-sample allocation not given. For vaccine and placebo recipients, the sequenced repertoires came from samples collected on day 63 after the first injection. Libraries were built with the immunoSEQ multiplex PCR assay. The table was pulled from immuneACCESS by TCRdb, which kept in-frame rearrangements only. Such tables lose some clones; where checked, under half of the loss comes from unresolved V genes, and the rest has no known cause. Counted in this sample were approximately 400,000 clones; roughly four fifths of them appeared once. Together, the top ten hold roughly 7.4% of the sample.

The starting material was peripheral blood, obtained in a trial of Ad26.COV2.S vaccine versus placebo. The receptor source for this set is a person aged 18-60 years who received the Ad26.COV2.S COVID-19 vaccine or a placebo.

The table lists this clone with a few counts. J is TRBJ1-2 and V is TRBV7-3; TRBD1 matches at 7 bases. CDR3 length: 14 amino acids. Trimming took 5 bases from V and 14 from J; bases not matched to a gene: 17. The germline V gene encodes CDR1 SGHTA and CDR2 FQGTGA. This chain's CDR3 is CASSKDPLQGRITF. CDR3 bases: TGTGCCAGCAGCAAAGACCCCTTACAGGGGAGGATTACCTTC.

The CDR3, as DNA: TGTGCCAGCTCACCCACACAGGGGCTGGGCATTCAGTACTTC. Translated, it gives CASSPTQGLGIQYF. This chain joins TRBV18 and TRBJ2-4, with 7 bases matching TRBD1. CDR1 and CDR2 (germline): KGHSH, LQKENI. V gave up 3 bases and J gave up 9 bases; unmatched junction bases: 8. This CDR3 spans 14 amino acids.

The J gene is TRBJ1-2, the V gene TRBV5-1, with a weak D call TRBD1 (6 bases). CDR3 length equals 14 residues. Germline V gene data show CDR1 as SGHRS and CDR2 as YFSETQ. Trimming stripped 6 bases from V and 6 bases from J, with 18 bases between. This CDR3 is CASTLGGRSHGYTF. CDR3 nucleotide sequence: TGCGCCAGCACTCTTGGGGGGCGCAGTCATGGCTACACCTTC. The full variable domain, in which reference TRBV5-1 and TRBJ1-2 provide the parts outside the CDR3, is KAGVTQTPRYLIKTRGQQVTLSCSPISGHRSVSWYQQTPGQGLQFLFEYFSETQRNKGNFPGRFSGRQFSNSRSEMNVSTLELGDSALYLCASTLGGRSHGYTFGSGTRLTVV.

This clone was observed a few times. This chain joins TRBV6-2 or TRBV6-3 and TRBJ1-2, with unresolved D. The V and J ends lost 2 bases and 1 base respectively, with 5 bases between them. Germline lookup yields CDR1 MNHEY and CDR2 SVGEGT. CDR3 length equals 13 residues. CDR3 DNA sequence: TGTGCCAGCAGTTACACTTATAACTATGGCTACACCTTC. It specifies CASSYTYNYGYTF.

V usage is TRBV5-1 and J usage is TRBJ1-6; the D gene is possibly TRBD1 (6 bases). The CDR3 is made up of 15 amino acids. CDR1 SGHRS and CDR2 YFSETQ come from the germline V gene. V dropped 4 bases and J dropped 5 bases, with 13 bases sitting between them. CDR3 amino acids: CASSIQGRDNSPLHF. In DNA form, the CDR3 reads TGCGCCAGCAGCATCCAGGGGAGGGATAATTCACCCCTCCACTTT.

The table lists this clone with a count of one. This chain uses TRBV7-9 with TRBJ2-2; D call uncertain. Germline loops: CDR1 SEHNR, CDR2 FQNEAQ (reference sequence). V lost 5 bases and J 5 bases, leaving 18 bases between the germline ends. The CDR3 is 16 amino acids. DNA of the CDR3: TGTGCCAGCAGCCCAACTGAAGGAATCGTAACCGGGGAGCTGTTTTTT. This encodes CASSPTEGIVTGELFF.

The chain carries TRBV7-2 and TRBJ2-1; 9 nucleotides align to TRBD1. With V trimmed by 0 bases and J by 8 bases, 14 bases remained unmatched. The CDR3 loop spans 18 amino acids. From germline, CDR1 is SGHTA and CDR2 FQGNSA. DNA for the CDR3: TGTGCCAGCAGCTTAGCGGGGACAGGGTTAAGGTTCAGTCATGAGCAGTTCTTC. Its protein is CASSLAGTGLRFSHEQFF.

The chain uses TRBV5-1 and TRBJ2-2; D may be TRBD1 (6 bases). The CDR3 is 15 amino acids. The ends were cut back, 2 bases at V and 3 bases at J, with 11 bases in the middle. Germline CDR1 is SGHRS and CDR2 is YFSETQ. In DNA, the CDR3 is TGCGCCAGCAGCTTAATGGACAGATACACCGGGGAGCTGTTTTTT. Amino acid sequence: CASSLMDRYTGELFF.

The chain recombines TRBV10-3 with TRBJ2-3; D is possibly TRBD1 (6 bases). Germline values: CDR1 ENHRY, CDR2 SYGVKD. With 7 bases removed from V and 2 bases from J, the gap between germline ends came to 10 bases. The CDR3 spans 13 residues. The CDR3 DNA reads as TGTGCCATCACAGGGGCCGACACAGATACGCAGTATTTT. Translating gives CAITGADTDTQYF.

The chain has TRBV5-5 and TRBJ1-1, with D possibly being TRBD1 (5 bases). The CDR3 spans 13 residues. V was pared by 1 base and J by 4 bases, with 8 bases between. Germline V gene data show CDR1 as SGHKS and CDR2 as YYEKEE (reference sequence). The CDR3 bases are TGTGCCAGCAGCTTGTCCGACAGCACTGAAGCTTTCTTT. Encoded protein: CASSLSDSTEAFF.

The rearrangement joins TRBV6-5 to TRBJ1-4; D remains unclear. CDR1 and CDR2 from the germline V gene are MNHEY and SVGAGI. The CDR3 is made up of 13 amino acids. Trimming removed 0 bases at V and 2 bases at J, with 1 base between. CDR3 sequence reads: CASSYSTNEKLFF. The CDR3 DNA reads TGTGCCAGCAGTTACTCGACTAATGAAAAACTGTTTTTT.

This clone appeared many times. Different DNA sequences within this sample yield the same CDR3. The chain joins TRBV12-3 or TRBV12-4 to TRBJ2-7; no definite D call. CDR3 length: 11 residues. Trimming took off 3 bases at V and 4 bases at J, with 4 bases between the two ends. The CDR3 loop is CASSFGYEQYF. The CDR3 nucleotides read TGTGCCAGCAGTTTCGGGTACGAGCAGTACTTC.

This clone was seen a handful of times. V usage is TRBV5-1 and J usage is TRBJ1-3; TRBD1 is a possible D gene (6 bases). The V end was cut by 4 bases, the J end by 0 bases, with 17 bases between. The CDR3 consists of 17 residues. Germline assignment: CDR1 SGHRS and CDR2 YFSETQ. CDR3 protein: CASSPGTSPNSGNTIYF. CDR3 nucleotides: TGCGCCAGCAGCCCAGGGACATCCCCGAACTCTGGAAACACCATATATTTT.

There are a few counts of this clone. The rearrangement joins TRBV4-1 to TRBJ1-1; 10 bases match TRBD1. V lost 4 bases and J lost 0; bases outside the gene matches: 5. The CDR3 contains 16 residues. The germline CDR1 and CDR2 sequences are MGHRA and YSYEKL. CDR3 nucleotides: TGCGCCAGCAGCCTTGGGACAGGGGCCTTGAACACTGAAGCTTTCTTT. This encodes CASSLGTGALNTEAFF.

The chain couples TRBV18 to TRBJ2-7; 7 nucleotides agree with TRBD1. Trimming at V came to 3 bases and at J to 4 bases, leaving 6 bases not matched to a gene. The germline V gene has CDR1 KGHSH and CDR2 LQKENI. This CDR3 is built from 14 residues. CDR3 coding DNA: TGTGCCAGCTCACCTCCGGGACAGCCTTACGAGCAGTACTTC. Translation: CASSPPGQPYEQYF.

The rearrangement links TRBV4-1 to TRBJ2-1, with TRBD2 as a possible D gene (6 bases). Germline CDR1 reads MGHRA; CDR2 reads YSYEKL. V lost 2 bases, J lost 5 bases, and 13 bases lay in between. The CDR3 extends over 15 amino acids. CDR3 bases: TGCGCCAGCAGCCAATATGGGGGGACGAACAATGAGCAGTTCTTC. This translates into CASSQYGGTNNEQFF.

The J gene is TRBJ2-1, the V gene TRBV7-9, with 14 bases fitting TRBD2. Trimming at V came to 5 bases and at J to 4 bases, leaving 13 bases not matched to a gene. This CDR3 is built from 19 residues. Germline V gene data show CDR1 as SEHNR and CDR2 as FQNEAQ (reference sequence). Here the CDR3 reads CASSKRTSGGTYPYNEQFF. The DNA of the CDR3 is TGTGCCAGCAGCAAAAGGACTAGCGGGGGGACCTATCCATACAATGAGCAGTTCTTC.

V is TRBV10-1 and J is TRBJ2-1; a possible D gene is TRBD2 (7 bases). V shed 8 bases and J shed 0 bases, with 11 bases lying between them. This CDR3 is 14 amino acids long. CDR1 WNHNN and CDR2 SYGVQD come from the germline V gene (reference sequence). As DNA, the CDR3 is TGCGCCAGCGCCGGGGGGCCCTCCTACAATGAGCAGTTCTTC. It specifies CASAGGPSYNEQFF.